Listed below are T cell receptor beta chains from one sample, sequenced in a study of blood T cells in healthy people across ages. MiXCR, applied by TCRdb to the 5' RACE reads, yields one record per CDR3 protein. The table shows some 1.8 million distinct CDR3 sequences, with approximately 40% occurring only once. The sample taken for sequencing was blood. These receptor sequences come from a human donor in good health. Each CDR3 is given with its conserved first and last residue. Fields, in order: V gene, CDR3 length, J gene, D gene, clone size, CDR3 DNA, CDR3 protein. The D gene is left open where the match is weak. Where a row states a size, it is once, few, many or the class of an expanded clone; other rows omit it.

TRBV6-5,13,TRBJ1-2,NA,many,TGTGCCAGCAGTTATGGGTCCACGGGAGGCTACACCTTC,CASSYGSTGGYTF
TRBV24-1,14,TRBJ2-1,NA,NA,TGTGCCACCAGCTCGGAGCCCTACAGCAATGAGCAGTTCTTC,CATSSEPYSNEQFF
TRBV15,16,TRBJ2-2,NA,NA,TGTGCCACCAGCAGCTCCGACCGACTTTACACCGGGGAGCTGTTTTTT,CATSSSDRLYTGELFF
TRBV15,19,TRBJ2-3,NA,NA,TGTGCCACCAGCAGAGATCTAGCTGTAGCGGCAAGGAAGACAGATACGCAGTATTTT,CATSRDLAVAARKTDTQYF
TRBV19,14,TRBJ1-2,TRBD1,few,TGTGCCAGCAGCGGACAGGCCGAACTCTATGGCTACACCTTC,CASSGQAELYGYTF
TRBV5-1,14,TRBJ2-1,NA,NA,TGCGCCAGCAGTCGGGCAGGGCCAGACAATGAGCAGTTCTTC,CASSRAGPDNEQFF
TRBV4-1,16,TRBJ1-3,NA,NA,TGCGCCAGCAGCCAAGAAGGAGGGTCGCGTGGAAACACCATATATTTT,CASSQEGGSRGNTIYF
TRBV14,15,TRBJ2-7,NA,NA,TGTGCCAGCAGCCAAGAGCATGGGCGCTCCTATGAGCAGTACTTC,CASSQEHGRSYEQYF
TRBV29-1,11,TRBJ1-2,NA,NA,TGCAGCGTTGGGCAGGGGTATGACTACACCTTC,CSVGQGYDYTF
TRBV6-2/TRBV6-3,12,TRBJ2-7,NA,many,TGTGCCAGCAGTTACTCGAGTGGCGAGCAGTACTTC,CASSYSSGEQYF
TRBV18,14,TRBJ1-1,TRBD1,few,TGTGCCAGCTCACGCAGGGGGGAAATAACTGAAGCTTTCTTT,CASSRRGEITEAFF
TRBV5-5,14,TRBJ2-5,NA,few,TGTGCCAGCGGACTGGGCGGGGCAATAGAAGAGCAGTACTTC,CASGLGGAIEEQYF
TRBV20-1,11,TRBJ2-1,NA,NA,TGCAGTGCGCCAGCGCACAATGAGCAGTTCTTC,CSAPAHNEQFF
TRBV5-4,12,TRBJ1-1,NA,NA,TGTGCCAGCCAGCAGGGGAACACTGAAGCTTTCTTT,CASQQGNTEAFF
TRBV4-2,15,TRBJ1-2,NA,NA,TGTGCCAGCAGCACCCGATCCGACAGCCGCTATGGCTACACCTTC,CASSTRSDSRYGYTF